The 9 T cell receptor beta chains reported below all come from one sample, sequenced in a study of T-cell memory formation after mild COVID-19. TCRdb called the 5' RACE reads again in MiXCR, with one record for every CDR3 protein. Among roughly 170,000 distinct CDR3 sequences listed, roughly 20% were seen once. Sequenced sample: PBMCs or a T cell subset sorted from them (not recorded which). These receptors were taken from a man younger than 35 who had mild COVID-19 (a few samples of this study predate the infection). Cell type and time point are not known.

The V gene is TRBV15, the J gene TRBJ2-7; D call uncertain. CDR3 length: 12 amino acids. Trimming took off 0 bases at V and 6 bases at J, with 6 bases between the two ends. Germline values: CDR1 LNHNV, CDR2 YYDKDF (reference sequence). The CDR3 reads CATSRELREQYF. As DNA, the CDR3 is TGTGCCACCAGCAGAGAACTACGCGAGCAGTACTTC.

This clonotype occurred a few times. As DNA, the CDR3 is TGTGCCAGCAGTCCGAGCGGGGGGCTCTCCTACGAGCAGTACTTC. Its translation: CASSPSGGLSYEQYF. The chain employs TRBV12-3 or TRBV12-4 and TRBJ2-7; 9 nucleotides align to TRBD2. The junction had 5 bases not matched to a gene; V was cut back by 5 bases and J by 0 bases. The CDR3 loop spans 15 amino acids.

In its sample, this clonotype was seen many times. Here the CDR3 DNA reads TGTGCCAGCAGCCAACCTGACAGCTCCCAGTACTTC. This codes for CASSQPDSSQYF. The J gene is TRBJ2-5, the V gene TRBV14; D might be TRBD1 (5 bases). This CDR3 is built from 12 residues. Trimming cost V 2 bases and J 9 bases, with 10 bases left between them. Germline V gives CDR1 SGHDN, CDR2 FVKESK.

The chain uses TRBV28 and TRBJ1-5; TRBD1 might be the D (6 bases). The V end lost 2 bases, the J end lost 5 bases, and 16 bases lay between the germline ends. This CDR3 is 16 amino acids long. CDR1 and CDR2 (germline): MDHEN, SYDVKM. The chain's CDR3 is CASSLLRQVRDQPQHF. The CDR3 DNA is TGTGCCAGCAGTTTACTACGACAGGTTCGAGATCAGCCCCAGCATTTT.

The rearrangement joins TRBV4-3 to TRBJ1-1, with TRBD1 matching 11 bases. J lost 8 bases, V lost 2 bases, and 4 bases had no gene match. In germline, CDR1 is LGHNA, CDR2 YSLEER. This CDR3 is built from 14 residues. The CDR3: CASSQTRTGGEAFF. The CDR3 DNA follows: TGCGCCAGCAGCCAAACCCGGACAGGGGGCGAAGCTTTCTTT.

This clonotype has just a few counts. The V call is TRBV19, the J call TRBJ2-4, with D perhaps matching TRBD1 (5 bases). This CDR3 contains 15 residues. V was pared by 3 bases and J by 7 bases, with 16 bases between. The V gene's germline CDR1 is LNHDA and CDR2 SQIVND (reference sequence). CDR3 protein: CASSMRQGNWNIQYF. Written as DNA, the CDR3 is TGTGCCAGTAGTATGCGGCAGGGTAACTGGAACATTCAGTACTTC.

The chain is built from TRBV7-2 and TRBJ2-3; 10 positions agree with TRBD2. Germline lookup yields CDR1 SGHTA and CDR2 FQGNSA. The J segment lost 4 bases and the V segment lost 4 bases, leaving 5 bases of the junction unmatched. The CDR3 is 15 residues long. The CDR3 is CASSSSGGAPDTQYF. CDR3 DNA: TGTGCCAGCAGCTCGAGCGGGGGGGCCCCAGATACGCAGTATTTT.

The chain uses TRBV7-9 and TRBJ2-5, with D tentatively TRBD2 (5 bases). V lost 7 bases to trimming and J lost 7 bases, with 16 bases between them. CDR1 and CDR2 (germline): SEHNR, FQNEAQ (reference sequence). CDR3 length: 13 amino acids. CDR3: CASKGSVGGTQYF. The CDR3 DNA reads TGTGCCAGCAAGGGCTCCGTTGGAGGGACCCAGTACTTC.

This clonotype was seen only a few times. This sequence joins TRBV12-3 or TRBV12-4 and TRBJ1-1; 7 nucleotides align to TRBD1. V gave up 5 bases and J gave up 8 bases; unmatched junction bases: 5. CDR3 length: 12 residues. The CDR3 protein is CASSITGAEAFF. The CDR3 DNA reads TGTGCCAGCAGTATTACAGGGGCCGAAGCTTTCTTT.